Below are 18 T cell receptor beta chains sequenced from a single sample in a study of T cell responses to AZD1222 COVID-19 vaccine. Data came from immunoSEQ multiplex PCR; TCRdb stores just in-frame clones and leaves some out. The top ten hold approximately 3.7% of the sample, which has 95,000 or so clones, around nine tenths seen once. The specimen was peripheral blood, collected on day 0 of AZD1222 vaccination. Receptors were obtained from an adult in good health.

DNA of the CDR3: TGTGCCAGTGAGGGAATGACAGGGGACACTGAAGCTTTCTTT. Protein sequence: CASEGMTGDTEAFF. V and J are TRBV19 and TRBJ1-1; 8 nucleotides match TRBD1. The germline V gene has CDR1 LNHDA and CDR2 SQIVND (reference sequence). Trimming removed 8 bases from V and 3 bases from J; junction bases left unmatched: 8. The CDR3 has 14 amino acids.

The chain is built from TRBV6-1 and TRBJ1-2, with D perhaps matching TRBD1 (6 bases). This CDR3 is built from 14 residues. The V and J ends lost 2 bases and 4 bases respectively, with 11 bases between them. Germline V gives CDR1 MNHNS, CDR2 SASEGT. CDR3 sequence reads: CASSERGARYGYTF. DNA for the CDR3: TGTGCCAGCAGTGAACGGGGGGCTCGCTATGGCTACACCTTC.

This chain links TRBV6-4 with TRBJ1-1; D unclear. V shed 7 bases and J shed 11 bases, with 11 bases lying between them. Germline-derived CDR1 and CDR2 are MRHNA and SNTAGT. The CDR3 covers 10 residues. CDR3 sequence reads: CASMERSAFF. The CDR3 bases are TGTGCCAGCATGGAGCGATCCGCTTTCTTT.

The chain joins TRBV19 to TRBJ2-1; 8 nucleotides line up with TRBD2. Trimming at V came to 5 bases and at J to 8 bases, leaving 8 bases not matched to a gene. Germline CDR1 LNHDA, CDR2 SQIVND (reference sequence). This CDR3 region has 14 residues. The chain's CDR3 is CASSPSSGGDEQFF. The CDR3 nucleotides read TGTGCCAGTAGTCCCTCAAGCGGGGGCGATGAGCAGTTCTTC.

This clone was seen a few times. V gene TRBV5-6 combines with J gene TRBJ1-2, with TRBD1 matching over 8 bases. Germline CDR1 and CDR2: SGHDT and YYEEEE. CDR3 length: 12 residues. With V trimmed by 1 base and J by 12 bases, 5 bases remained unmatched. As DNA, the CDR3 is TGTGCCAGCAGCTTGCGGACAGGGAAAGACACCTTC. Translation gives CASSLRTGKDTF.

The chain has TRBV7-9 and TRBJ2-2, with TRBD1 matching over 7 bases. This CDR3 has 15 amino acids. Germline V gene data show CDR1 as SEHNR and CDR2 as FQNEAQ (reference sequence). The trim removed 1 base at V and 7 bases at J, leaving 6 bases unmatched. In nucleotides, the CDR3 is TGTGCCAGCAGCTTAGAAGGACAGGCGGTCGGGGAGCTGTTTTTT. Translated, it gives CASSLEGQAVGELFF.

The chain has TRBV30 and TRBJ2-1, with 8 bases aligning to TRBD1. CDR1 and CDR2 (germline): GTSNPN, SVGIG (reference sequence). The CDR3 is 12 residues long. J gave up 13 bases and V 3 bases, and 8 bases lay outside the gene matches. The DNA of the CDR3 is TGTGCCTGGAGATACAGGACAGGGCCTCAGTTCTTC. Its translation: CAWRYRTGPQFF.

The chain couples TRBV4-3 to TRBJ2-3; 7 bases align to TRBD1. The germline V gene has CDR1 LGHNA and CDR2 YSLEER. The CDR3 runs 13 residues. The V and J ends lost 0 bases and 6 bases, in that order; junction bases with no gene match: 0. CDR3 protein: CASSQDRGDTQYF. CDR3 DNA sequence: TGCGCCAGCAGCCAAGACAGGGGGGATACGCAGTATTTT.

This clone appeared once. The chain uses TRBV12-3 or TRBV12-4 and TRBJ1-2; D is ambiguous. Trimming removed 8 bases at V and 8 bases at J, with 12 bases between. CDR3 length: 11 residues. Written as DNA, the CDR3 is TGTGCCAGCGCAAATCGGTGGGGCTACACCTTC. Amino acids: CASANRWGYTF.

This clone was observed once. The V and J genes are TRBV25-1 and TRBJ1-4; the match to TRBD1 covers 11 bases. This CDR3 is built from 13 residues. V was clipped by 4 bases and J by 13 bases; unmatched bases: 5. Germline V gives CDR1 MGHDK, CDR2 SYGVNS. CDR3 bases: TGTGCCAGCAGTGTAACCGGGACAGGGGGACTGTTTTTT. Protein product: CASSVTGTGGLFF.

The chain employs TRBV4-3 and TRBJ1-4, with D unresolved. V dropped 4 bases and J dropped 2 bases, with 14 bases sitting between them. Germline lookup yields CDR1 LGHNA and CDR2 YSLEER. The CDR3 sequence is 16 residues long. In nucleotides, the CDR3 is TGCGCCAGCAGCCGAACCCTCCGGGCCACTAATGAAAAACTGTTTTTT. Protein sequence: CASSRTLRATNEKLFF.

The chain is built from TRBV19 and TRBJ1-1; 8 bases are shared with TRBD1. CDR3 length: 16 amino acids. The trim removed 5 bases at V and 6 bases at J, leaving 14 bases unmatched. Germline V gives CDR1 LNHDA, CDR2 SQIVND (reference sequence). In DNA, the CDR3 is TGTGCCAGTAGTTCCCGAACCAGGGGGCGTTGGTCTGAAGCTTTCTTT. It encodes CASSSRTRGRWSEAFF.

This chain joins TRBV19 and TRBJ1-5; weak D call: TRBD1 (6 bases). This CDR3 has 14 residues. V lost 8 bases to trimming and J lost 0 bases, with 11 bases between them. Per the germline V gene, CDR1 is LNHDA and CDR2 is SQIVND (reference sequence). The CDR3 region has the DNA TGTGCCAGTCACAGGGTCAGTAGCAATCAGCCCCAGCATTTT. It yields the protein CASHRVSSNQPQHF.

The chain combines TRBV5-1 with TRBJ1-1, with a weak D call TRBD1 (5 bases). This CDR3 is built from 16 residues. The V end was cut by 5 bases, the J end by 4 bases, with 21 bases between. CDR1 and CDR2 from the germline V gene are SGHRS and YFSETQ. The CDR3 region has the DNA TGCGCCAGCAGAGCGCTGGAGGGGCGGGTGAGCACTGAAGCTTTCTTT. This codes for CASRALEGRVSTEAFF.

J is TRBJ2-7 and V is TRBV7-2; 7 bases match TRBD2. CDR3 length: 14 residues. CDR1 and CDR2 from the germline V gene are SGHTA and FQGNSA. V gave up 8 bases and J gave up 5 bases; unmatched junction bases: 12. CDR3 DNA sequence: TGTGCCAGCGAACTTGTGGGGGGGATCAACGAGCAGTACTTC. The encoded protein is CASELVGGINEQYF.

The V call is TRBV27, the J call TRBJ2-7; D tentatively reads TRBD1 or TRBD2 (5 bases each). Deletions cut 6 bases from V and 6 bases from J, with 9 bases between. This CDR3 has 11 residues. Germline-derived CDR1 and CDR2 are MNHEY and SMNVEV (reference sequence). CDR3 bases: TGTGCCAGCAGCTCAGGGACCGAGCAGTACTTC. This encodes CASSSGTEQYF.

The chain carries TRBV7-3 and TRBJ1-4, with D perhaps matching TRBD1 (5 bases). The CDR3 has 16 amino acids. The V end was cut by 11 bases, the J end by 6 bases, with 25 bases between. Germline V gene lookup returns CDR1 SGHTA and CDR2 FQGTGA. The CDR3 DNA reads TGTGCCGCCAGCCCCTCCCGCAGGGTACGATATGAAAAACTGTTTTTT. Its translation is CAASPSRRVRYEKLFF.

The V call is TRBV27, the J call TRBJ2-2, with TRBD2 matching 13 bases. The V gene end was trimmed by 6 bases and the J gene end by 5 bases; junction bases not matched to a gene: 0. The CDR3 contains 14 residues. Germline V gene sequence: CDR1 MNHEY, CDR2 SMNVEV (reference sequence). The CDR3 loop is CASRLAGGTGELFF. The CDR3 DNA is TGTGCCAGCAGACTAGCGGGAGGGACCGGGGAGCTGTTTTTT.